This T cell receptor (beta chain) was sequenced in a study of radiotherapy plus CTLA-4 blockade in lung cancer. Looking at the study overall: Among patients, roughly 17% showed objective responses, and 31% had disease control.

Method: immunoSEQ multiplex PCR; TCRdb's copy keeps in-frame clones and lacks some. The data contain roughly 59,000 clones, approximately 68% of them singletons. Germline CDR1 is SGHKS and CDR2 is YYEKEE (reference sequence). The CDR3 totals 18 residues. V shed 4 bases, J shed 0 bases, and the junction held 12 bases outside the gene matches. General study findings and limits: Expansion in blood of tumor-derived TCR clones was seen after radiotherapy plus ipilimumab.

To note about this clone: The antigen is not known.

Ipilimumab CTLA-4 blockade and focal radiation were given to patients with chemo-refractory metastatic non-small-cell lung cancer. This receptor was taken from a human donor with non-small cell lung cancer whose response to radiotherapy plus ipilimumab could not be evaluated. This specimen consisted of peripheral blood, obtained from a patient treated with radiotherapy plus ipilimumab. The chain uses TRBV5-5 and TRBJ1-3, with 8 bases identical to TRBD1. In DNA, the CDR3 is TGTGCCAGCAGCCAAGATCATGGACAGGGCTACTCTGGAAACACCATATATTTT. Translating it yields CASSQDHGQGYSGNTIYF.